This T cell receptor beta chain comes out of a study of blood T cell repertoires in COVID-19. Study information: Some COVID-19 samples were acute and others convalescent; all came from the United States, Italy and Spain. T cells, B-cell-depleted T cells, or PBMCs provided the cDNA or gDNA that served as material.

The CDR3 spans 16 residues. Germline V gene sequence: CDR1 MDHEN, CDR2 SYDVKM. V lost 6 bases to trimming and J lost 5 bases; unmatched junction nucleotides: 15. Original analysis: Nucleated cell number was recorded as an estimate derived from reference gene primer amplification. Data came from immunoSEQ multiplex PCR; TCRdb stores just in-frame clones and leaves some out. That table is the source of V, J and clone size, and D and trimming were worked out from the DNA. The data show roughly 76,000 clones, around 86% seen once. The sample consisted of peripheral blood. The gene calls are TRBV28 and TRBJ2-7, with 8 bases aligning to TRBD1. The source is a woman between 18 and 30 years old with acute or convalescent COVID-19. DNA for the CDR3: TGTGCCAGCAGCCGCACCCGGGACAGGCCCAACAACGAGCAGTACTTC. This encodes CASSRTRDRPNNEQYF.